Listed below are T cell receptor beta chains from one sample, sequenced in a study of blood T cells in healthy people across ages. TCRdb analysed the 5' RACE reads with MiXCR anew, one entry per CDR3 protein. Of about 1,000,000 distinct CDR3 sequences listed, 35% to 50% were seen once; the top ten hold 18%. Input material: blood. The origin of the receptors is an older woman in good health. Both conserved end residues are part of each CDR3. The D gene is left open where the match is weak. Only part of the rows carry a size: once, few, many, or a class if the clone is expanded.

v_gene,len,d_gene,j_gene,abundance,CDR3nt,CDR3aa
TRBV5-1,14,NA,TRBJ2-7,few,TGCGCCAGCAGCTTGGGGGGGGTTGAATACGAGCAGTACTTC,CASSLGGVEYEQYF
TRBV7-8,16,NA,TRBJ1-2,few,TGTGCCAGCAGCCCAGTGGAACCCCGAGGGGCCTATGGCTACACCTTC,CASSPVEPRGAYGYTF
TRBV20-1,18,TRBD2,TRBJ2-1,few,TGCAGTGCTAACTCCGGGACTAGCGGGAGGAGTCCCTACAATGAGCAGTTCTTC,CSANSGTSGRSPYNEQFF
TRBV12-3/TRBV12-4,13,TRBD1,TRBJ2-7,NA,TGTGCCAGCAGCAGAGGGACAGGGGTCGAGCAGTACTTC,CASSRGTGVEQYF
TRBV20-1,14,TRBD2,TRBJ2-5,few,TGCAGTGCCGAGACTAGCGGGAGAGGAGAGACCCAGTACTTC,CSAETSGRGETQYF
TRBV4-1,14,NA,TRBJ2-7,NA,TGCGCCAGCAGCCAAGATAGGTCCGTCTACGAGCAGTACTTC,CASSQDRSVYEQYF
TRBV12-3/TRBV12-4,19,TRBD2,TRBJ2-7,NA,TGTGCCAGCAGTTTAGGGACTAGCGGGAGGGATGATAGTGTCTACGAGCAGTACTTC,CASSLGTSGRDDSVYEQYF
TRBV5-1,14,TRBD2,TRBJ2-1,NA,TGCGCCAGCAGCTTGGGCGGGAGTTTAGGTGAGCAGTTCTTC,CASSLGGSLGEQFF
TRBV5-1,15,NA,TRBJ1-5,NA,TGCGCCAGCAGCCCGGGCTTCCGGGTCAATCAGCCCCAGCATTTT,CASSPGFRVNQPQHF
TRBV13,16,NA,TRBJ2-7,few,TGTGCCAGCAGCCCCAGATACGCGGGTAGCTCCTACGAGCAGTACTTC,CASSPRYAGSSYEQYF
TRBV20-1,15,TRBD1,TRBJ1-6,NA,TGCAGTGCTAGAGATAGGGGGACAGGGGGCCCACCCCTCCACTTT,CSARDRGTGGPPLHF
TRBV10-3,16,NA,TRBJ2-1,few,TGTGCCATCAGGGATACTACGGGACCAGGATACAATGAGCAGTTCTTC,CAIRDTTGPGYNEQFF
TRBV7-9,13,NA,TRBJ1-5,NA,TGTGCCAGCAGCGCCGGGCCCAATCAGCCCCAGCATTTT,CASSAGPNQPQHF
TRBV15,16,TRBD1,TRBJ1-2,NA,TGTGCCACCAGCCGGGACAGGGGGCCGACTAACTATGGCTACACCTTC,CATSRDRGPTNYGYTF
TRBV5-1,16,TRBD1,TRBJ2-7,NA,TGCGCCAGCAGCCGCGTTGGACAGGGAAATCCGGCCGAGCAGTACTTC,CASSRVGQGNPAEQYF
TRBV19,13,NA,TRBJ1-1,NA,TGTGCCAGCCGCCGGGACGGAAACACTGAAGCTTTCTTT,CASRRDGNTEAFF
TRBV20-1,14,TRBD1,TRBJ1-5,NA,TGCAGTGCTCACAGGGGGGGAAACAATCAGCCCCAGCATTTT,CSAHRGGNNQPQHF
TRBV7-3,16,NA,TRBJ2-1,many,TGTGCCAGCAGCTTAAGGGGTAGCGGTACCTACAATGAGCAGTTCTTC,CASSLRGSGTYNEQFF
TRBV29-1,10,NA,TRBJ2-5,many,TGCAGCGTTGACGACGAGACCCAGTACTTC,CSVDDETQYF
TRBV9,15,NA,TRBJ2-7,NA,TGTGCCAGCAGCGTAGGACGGGCGGCCTACAATGAGCAGTACTTC,CASSVGRAAYNEQYF
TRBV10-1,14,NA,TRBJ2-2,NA,TGCGCCAGCAGTGAGACAAGTAGGACCGGGGAGCTGTTTTTT,CASSETSRTGELFF
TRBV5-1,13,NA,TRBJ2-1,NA,TGCGCCAGCAGCTGGGAGGCTTACAATGAGCAGTTCTTC,CASSWEAYNEQFF